The entry that follows covers one TCR beta chain sequence. This clone showed up just a few times. Its antigen specificity is not known. For this mouse receptor, gene names and germline sequences are murine. The read ends 4 residues shy of where the CDR3 ends; the end is completed using the germline J gene. Other DNA sequences from this sample encode an identical CDR3 as well. Pooled mouse cutaneous lymph node cells were stained for CD4, CD8alpha, NKG2D, NKG2ACE and other markers, then sorted on a BD Influx. Library method: the immunoSEQ multiplex PCR assay. To provide template for TCR sequencing, every sample had RNA extracted and reverse transcribed into cDNA. SuperScript III was used for first-strand cDNA synthesis, primed with a 2:1 mix of oligo-dT and random hexamers. A synthetic immune receptor repertoire was used to measure amplification bias, and any remaining bias was corrected computationally. Libraries were sequenced on Illumina HiSeq with 60 bp reads covering the CDR3, read from J toward V. In the authors' own workflow: Raw reads were preprocessed to remove errors, and CDR3 was defined by IMGT conventions from the conserved cysteine to phenylalanine. Clonality was calculated as 1 minus Shannon entropy normalized by log2 of the number of productive unique TCRs. Whether each scalp clone was CD4 or CD8 was inferred by checking scalp TCRbeta sequences against the CD4 and CD8 repertoires from sorted blood. TCRdb limited this immuneACCESS table to in-frame rearrangements with V and J called. A share of clones is missing; checked studies link under half to unresolved V genes, and the rest is unexplained. That table furnishes V, J and clone size, whereas the DNA furnished D and trimming. This sample is represented by roughly 260,000 clones, with no singletons among them. The biggest ten clones account for roughly 1.2% of the sample.

V is cut back by 3 bases and J by 2 bases, with 1 base in the junction unmatched. From the cysteine through the phenylalanine, the CDR3 covers 14 amino acids. Part of the CDR3 DNA is given, 30 bases translated from base 1. Reading the germline V gene gives CDR1 NSHNY and CDR2 SYGAGN. The data belong to a study of CD8+ T cells in alopecia areata (dated by TCRdb to 2017 to 2018). About the investigation overall: Skin from C3H/HeJ donors with spontaneous alopecia (roughly 6-13 months old) was grafted onto female C3H/HeJ recipients that were roughly 6-11 weeks old. The study used high-throughput TCRbeta sequencing to examine T cell clonal expansion in alopecia areata, in both the C3H/HeJ mouse model and human patients. Human TCRbeta sequencing covered scalp tissue and sorted CD4+ and CD8+ peripheral blood T cells from patchy and totalis/universalis alopecia areata patients and healthy controls. Scalp clonality was compared across normal scalp (n=4), patchy alopecia areata scalp (n=8), and alopecia totalis/universalis scalp (n=8). RNA was extracted with the PAXgene miRNA kit for fixed scalp, the miRNeasy kit for PBMCs, and the RNeasy kit for mouse skin. TCRbeta CDR3 regions were amplified by immunoSEQ multiplex PCR using 35 Vbeta forward and 13 Jbeta reverse primers. Beyond this particular receptor, the publication reports: Unlike mouse skin, which is dominated by gammadelta T cells, normal human skin has resident alphabeta T cells that are also sequenced, and this complicates analysis of the scalp TCR repertoire. TCR sequences shared between patients were less clear than in mice, possibly partly because of HLA diversity in the patient population. Compared with normal scalp, lesional scalp had higher clonality and more expanded CD8+ clones, particularly in alopecia totalis/universalis, a pattern that suggests antigenic drive.

This clonotype was sampled from a C3H/HeJ mouse with alopecia areata. The strain carries MHC haplotype H2-k. This sequence uses TRBV13-1 and TRBJ2-7, with 11 middle bases fitting TRBD2. Sequences were obtained from CD4+ T cells sorted from a lymph node. The CDR3 region reads CASSGGLGAYEQYF. The sequenced part of the CDR3 DNA is TGTGCCAGCAGTGGGGGACTGGGGGCCTAT.